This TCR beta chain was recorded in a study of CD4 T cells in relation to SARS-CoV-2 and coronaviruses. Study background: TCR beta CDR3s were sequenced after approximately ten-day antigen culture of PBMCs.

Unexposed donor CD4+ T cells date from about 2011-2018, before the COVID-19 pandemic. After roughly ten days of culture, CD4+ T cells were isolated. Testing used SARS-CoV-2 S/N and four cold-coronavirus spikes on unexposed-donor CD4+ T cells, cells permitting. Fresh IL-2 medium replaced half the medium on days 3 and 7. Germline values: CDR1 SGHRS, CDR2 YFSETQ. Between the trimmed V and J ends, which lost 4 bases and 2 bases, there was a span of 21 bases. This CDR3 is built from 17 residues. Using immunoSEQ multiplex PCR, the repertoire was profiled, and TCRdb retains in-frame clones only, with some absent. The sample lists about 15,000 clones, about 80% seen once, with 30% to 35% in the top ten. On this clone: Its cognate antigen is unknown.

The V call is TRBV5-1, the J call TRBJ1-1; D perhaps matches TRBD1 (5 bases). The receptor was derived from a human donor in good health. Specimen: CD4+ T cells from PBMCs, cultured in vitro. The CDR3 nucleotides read TGCGCCAGCAGCCAAATAAGGGGCAACCAACCCAACACTGAAGCTTTCTTT. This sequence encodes CASSQIRGNQPNTEAFF.